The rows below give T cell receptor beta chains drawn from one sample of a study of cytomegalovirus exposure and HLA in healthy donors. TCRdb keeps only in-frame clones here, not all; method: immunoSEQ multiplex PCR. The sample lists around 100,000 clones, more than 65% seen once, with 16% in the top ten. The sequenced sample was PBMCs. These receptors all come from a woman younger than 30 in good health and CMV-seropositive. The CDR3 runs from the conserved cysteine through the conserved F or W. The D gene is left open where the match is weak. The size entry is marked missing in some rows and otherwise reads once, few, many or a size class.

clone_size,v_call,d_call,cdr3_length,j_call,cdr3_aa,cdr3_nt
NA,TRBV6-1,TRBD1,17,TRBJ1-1,CASSEGQWEVMNTEAFF,TGTGCCAGCAGTGAGGGACAGTGGGAGGTCATGAACACTGAAGCTTTCTTT
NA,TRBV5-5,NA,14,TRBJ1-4,CASSLVGSGEKLFF,TGTGCCAGCAGCTTGGTCGGGAGTGGTGAAAAACTGTTTTTT
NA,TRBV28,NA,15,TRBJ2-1,CASSPWTVGGNEQFF,TGTGCCAGCAGTCCATGGACGGTAGGCGGGAATGAGCAGTTCTTC
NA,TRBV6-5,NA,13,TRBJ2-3,CASRLPGTDTQYF,TGTGCCAGCAGGCTTCCAGGGACAGATACGCAGTATTTT
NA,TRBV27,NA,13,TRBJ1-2,CASSVGTSYGYTF,TGTGCCAGCAGTGTAGGGACATCCTATGGCTACACCTTC
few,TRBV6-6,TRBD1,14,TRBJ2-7,CASIQVGQGHEQYF,TGTGCCAGCATCCAAGTGGGACAGGGTCACGAGCAGTACTTC
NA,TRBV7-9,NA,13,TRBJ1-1,CASSLESGGPAFF,TGTGCCAGCAGCTTAGAGTCGGGGGGGCCAGCTTTCTTT
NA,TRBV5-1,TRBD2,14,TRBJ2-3,CASSWGLATDTQYF,TGCGCCAGCAGCTGGGGACTAGCGACAGATACGCAGTATTTT
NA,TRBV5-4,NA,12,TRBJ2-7,CASSLQFYEQYF,TGTGCCAGCAGCTTGCAATTCTACGAGCAGTACTTC
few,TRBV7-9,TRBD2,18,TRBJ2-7,CASSLEGWGGEANIGQYF,TGTGCCAGCAGCTTAGAGGGCTGGGGAGGGGAGGCCAACATCGGGCAGTACTTC
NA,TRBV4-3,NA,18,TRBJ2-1,CASSQEGVATGSYNEQFF,TGCGCCAGCAGCCAAGAAGGGGTTGCGACCGGCTCCTACAATGAGCAGTTCTTC
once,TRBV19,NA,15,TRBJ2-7,CASSMGRDGTYEQYF,TGTGCCAGTAGTATGGGGCGCGACGGCACCTACGAGCAGTACTTC
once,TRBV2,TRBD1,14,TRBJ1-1,CASSSIRTGGLAFF,TGTGCCAGCAGCTCAATCAGGACAGGGGGCCTAGCTTTCTTT
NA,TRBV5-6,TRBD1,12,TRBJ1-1,CASSFGTGAAFF,TGTGCCAGCAGCTTTGGAACAGGGGCTGCTTTCTTT
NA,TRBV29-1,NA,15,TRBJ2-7,CSVEDPQTGTYEQYF,TGCAGCGTTGAAGATCCCCAGACAGGCACGTACGAGCAGTACTTC
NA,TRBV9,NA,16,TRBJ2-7,CASSPRGKGSPYEQYF,TGTGCCAGCAGCCCCCGGGGTAAGGGCTCCCCCTACGAGCAGTACTTC
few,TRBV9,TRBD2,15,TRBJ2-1,CASSASPTSVYEQFF,TGTGCCAGCAGCGCGAGCCCGACTAGCGTATATGAGCAGTTCTTC
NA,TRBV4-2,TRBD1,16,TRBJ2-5,CASSPEPGQGAETQYF,TGTGCCAGCAGCCCCGAGCCGGGACAGGGTGCGGAGACCCAGTACTTC
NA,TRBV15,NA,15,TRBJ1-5,CATSRDRTVNQPQHF,TGTGCCACCAGCAGAGATAGGACAGTCAATCAGCCCCAGCATTTT
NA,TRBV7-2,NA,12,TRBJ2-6,CASSLQRGFLTF,TGTGCCAGCAGCCTCCAGAGGGGGTTCCTGACTTTC